This entry lists 20 T cell receptor beta chains sequenced from one sample in a study of cytomegalovirus exposure and HLA in healthy donors. PCR primers comprised 60 Vbeta and 13 Jbeta primers. Sequenced by immunoSEQ multiplex PCR; TCRdb stores in-frame clones only, minus some. The sample gives about 160,000 clones, roughly two thirds of which show up once; over 2.5% is in the top ten. Material for sequencing was PBMCs. All receptors derive from a woman in her twenties or thirties in good health and CMV-seronegative.

The V call is TRBV6-6, the J call TRBJ2-1; no definite D call. Germline assignment: CDR1 MNHNY and CDR2 SVGAGI (reference sequence). The CDR3 covers 11 residues. Trimming stripped 6 bases from V and 16 bases from J, with 16 bases between. The CDR3 DNA follows: TGTGCCAGCAGCGAGGCAGCCCTTATCTTCTTC. It codes for CASSEAALIFF.

This clone was counted between two and nine times. The chain employs TRBV6-6 and TRBJ2-1; TRBD2 matches 10 bases. J lost 4 bases, V lost 5 bases, and 2 bases had no gene match. Germline V gives CDR1 MNHNY, CDR2 SVGAGI (reference sequence). This CDR3 is built from 14 residues. The CDR3 is CASSKTSGYNEQFF. In DNA, the CDR3 is TGTGCCAGCAGTAAGACTAGCGGGTACAATGAGCAGTTCTTC.

The chain combines TRBV30 with TRBJ2-3; tentatively, D is TRBD2 (6 bases). CDR1 is GTSNPN, CDR2 SVGIG, per germline (reference sequence). Trimming removed 1 base from V and 3 bases from J, with 14 bases in between. The CDR3 has 15 residues. The CDR3 region is CAWSAVLADTDTQYF. For the CDR3, the DNA is TGTGCCTGGAGTGCCGTACTAGCTGATACAGATACGCAGTATTTT. Full variable domain (missing parts from reference TRBV30 and TRBJ2-3): SQTIHQWPATLVQPVGSPLSLECTVEGTSNPNLYWYRQAAGRGLQLLFYSVGIGQISSEVPQNLSASRPQDRQFILSSKKLLLSDSGFYLCAWSAVLADTDTQYFGPGTRLTVL.

V and J are TRBV28 and TRBJ2-2, with TRBD2 matching over 12 bases. Germline V gene lookup returns CDR1 MDHEN and CDR2 SYDVKM. Trimming at V came to 3 bases and at J to 2 bases, leaving 4 bases not matched to a gene. There are 17 residues in the CDR3. The CDR3 sequence is CASSLTSGRGNTGELFF. The DNA of the CDR3 is TGTGCCAGCAGTTTGACTAGCGGGAGAGGAAACACCGGGGAGCTGTTTTTT.

The V gene is TRBV6-5, the J gene TRBJ2-7; no definite D call. CDR1 is MNHEY and CDR2 is SVGAGI in the germline V gene. There are 13 residues in the CDR3. V was clipped by 6 bases and J by 4 bases, with 13 bases between them. The CDR3 DNA is TGTGCCAGCAGCCCCTTTCTGAGGTACGAGCAGTACTTC. Its translation: CASSPFLRYEQYF.

The chain links TRBV4-1 to TRBJ2-2, with 7 nucleotides matching TRBD2. The CDR3 contains 17 residues. The V segment lost 3 bases and the J segment 1 base; nucleotides outside the gene matches: 8. Germline loops: CDR1 MGHRA, CDR2 YSYEKL. This CDR3 is CASSHLIAGMNTGELFF. CDR3 bases: TGCGCCAGCAGCCATTTGATAGCGGGTATGAACACCGGGGAGCTGTTTTTT.

This clone was seen a single time. The genes are TRBV6-1 and TRBJ1-2, with a weak D call TRBD1 (6 bases). This CDR3 spans 13 amino acids. The germline V gene has CDR1 MNHNS and CDR2 SASEGT. V lost 6 bases and J lost 4, with 12 bases in between. The CDR3, as DNA: TGTGCCAGCAGCGACAGGTCTTCCTATGGCTACACCTTC. This translates into CASSDRSSYGYTF.

The V gene is TRBV6-4, the J gene TRBJ2-3; 10 bases fit TRBD2. J gave up 5 bases and V 3 bases, and 8 bases lay outside the gene matches. CDR3 length: 16 amino acids. Germline values: CDR1 MRHNA, CDR2 SNTAGT. The CDR3 DNA sequence: TGTGCCAGCAGTGAGGGTCCAGCGGGGGGGCAAGATACGCAGTATTTT. It specifies CASSEGPAGGQDTQYF.

The rearrangement links TRBV6-5 to TRBJ1-6; perhaps TRBD1 as D (6 bases). This CDR3 contains 14 residues. Germline V gene lookup returns CDR1 MNHEY and CDR2 SVGAGI. Trimming stripped 4 bases from V and 10 bases from J, with 14 bases between. The CDR3 DNA reads as TGTGCCAGCAGTTCCCGGCGGGGGCGATCACCCCTCCACTTT. Its translation is CASSSRRGRSPLHF.

The chain employs TRBV11-1 and TRBJ1-2; a possible D gene is TRBD1 (6 bases). V was cut by 4 bases and J by 3 bases, with 12 bases left in between. The CDR3 is 14 amino acids. The germline V gene has CDR1 SGHAT and CDR2 FQDESV (reference sequence). CDR3 residues: CASSSGAVDYGYTF. The DNA for the CDR3 is TGTGCCAGCAGCTCAGGGGCCGTCGACTATGGCTACACCTTC. The full variable domain, rest sourced from reference TRBV11-1 and TRBJ1-2, is EAEVAQSPRYKITEKSQAVAFWCDPISGHATLYWYRQILGQGPELLVQFQDESVVDDSQLPKDRFSAERLKGVDSTLKIQPAELGDSAMYLCASSSGAVDYGYTFGSGTRLTVV.

V and J are TRBV5-1 and TRBJ2-1, with 7 bases lining up with TRBD1. Germline CDR1 SGHRS, CDR2 YFSETQ. The CDR3 covers 14 residues. V trimming: 2 bases; J trimming: 10 bases; junction bases outside the gene matches: 9. In DNA form, the CDR3 reads TGCGCCAGCAGCTTCGGCAAACCGGACAGGGAGCAGTTCTTC. Protein sequence: CASSFGKPDREQFF.

This chain links TRBV19 with TRBJ1-1; no clear D gene. CDR1 and CDR2 (germline): LNHDA, SQIVND (reference sequence). This CDR3 comprises 14 residues. Trimming removed 7 bases from V and 1 base from J, with 13 bases in between. The CDR3 region is CASILTSGNTEAFF. CDR3 DNA: TGTGCCAGTATACTTACCTCCGGGAACACTGAAGCTTTCTTT.

V usage is TRBV29-1 and J usage is TRBJ2-5, with 7 bases identical to TRBD2. The CDR3 sequence is 14 residues long. Trimming at V came to 6 bases and at J to 5 bases, leaving 12 bases not matched to a gene. From germline, CDR1 is SQVTM and CDR2 ANQGSEA. Here the CDR3 reads CSVDGLADEETQYF. The CDR3, as DNA: TGCAGCGTCGACGGCCTAGCGGACGAGGAGACCCAGTACTTC.

In its sample, this clone was seen once. The chain employs TRBV5-4 and TRBJ1-1, with 11 positions matching TRBD1. Germline V gives CDR1 SGHNT, CDR2 YYREEE (reference sequence). The V segment lost 3 bases and the J segment 4 bases; nucleotides outside the gene matches: 5. This CDR3 has 15 amino acids. The DNA of the CDR3 is TGTGCCAGCAGCTCCCCCGGGACAGGGGGCACTGAAGCTTTCTTT. This gives the protein CASSSPGTGGTEAFF.

The V gene is TRBV7-3, the J gene TRBJ2-2; D may be TRBD1 (6 bases). Germline V gene sequence: CDR1 SGHTA, CDR2 FQGTGA. Between the trimmed V and J ends, which lost 3 bases and 0 bases, there was a span of 11 bases. CDR3 length equals 16 residues. The CDR3 nucleotides read TGTGCCAGCAGCTTCGGGACATTCGCGAACACCGGGGAGCTGTTTTTT. Translating it yields CASSFGTFANTGELFF.

In this sample, this clone turned up a few times. V usage is TRBV9 and J usage is TRBJ1-1; D unclear. Per germline, CDR1 SGDLS and CDR2 YYNGEE. CDR3 size: 14 residues. V lost 0 bases and J 3 bases, leaving 9 bases between the germline ends. In DNA form, the CDR3 reads TGTGCCAGCAGCGTAGTCGGGGAGGACACTGAAGCTTTCTTT. Translation: CASSVVGEDTEAFF. Full variable domain (remainder filled in from reference TRBV9 and TRBJ1-1): DSGVTQTPKHLITATGQRVTLRCSPRSGDLSVYWYQQSLDQGLQFLIQYYNGEERAKGNILERFSAQQFPDLHSELNLSSLELGDSALYFCASSVVGEDTEAFFGQGTRLTVV.

The chain employs TRBV28 and TRBJ2-3, with 11 bases identical to TRBD1. Unmatched junction bases numbered 7, after V lost 6 bases and J lost 2 bases. The germline gives CDR1 MDHEN, CDR2 SYDVKM. The CDR3 consists of 16 residues. The CDR3 sequence is CASSDWTGGLTDTQYF. CDR3 sequence (DNA): TGTGCCAGCAGCGATTGGACAGGGGGCCTCACAGATACGCAGTATTTT.

CDR3 amino acids: CASSQWQGTGELFF. Written as DNA, the CDR3 is TGTGCCAGCAGCCAGTGGCAGGGGACCGGGGAGCTGTTTTTT. The chain couples TRBV5-6 to TRBJ2-2; a weak D match, TRBD1 (6 bases). V lost 4 bases and J 5 bases, leaving 12 bases between the germline ends. CDR3 length: 14 amino acids. Germline V gene data show CDR1 as SGHDT and CDR2 as YYEEEE.

The chain joins TRBV19 to TRBJ2-7; 7 nucleotides agree with TRBD1. V shed 5 bases and J 0 bases; nucleotides not matched to a gene: 4. Germline V gives CDR1 LNHDA, CDR2 SQIVND (reference sequence). This CDR3 has 14 residues. The DNA of the CDR3 is TGTGCCAGTAGTTCTCGACAGGGCTCCTACGAGCAGTACTTC. Translated: CASSSRQGSYEQYF. The full variable domain, with the rest looked up from reference TRBV19 and TRBJ2-7, is DGGITQSPKYLFRKEGQNVTLSCEQNLNHDAMYWYRQDPGQGLRLIYYSQIVNDFQKGDIAEGYSVSREKKESFPLTVTSAQKNPTAFYLCASSSRQGSYEQYFGPGTRLTVT.

V and J are TRBV4-1 and TRBJ2-7, with D perhaps TRBD2 (5 bases). The V gene lost 1 base and the J gene lost 4 bases, with 14 bases spanning the gap. Germline V gene sequence: CDR1 MGHRA, CDR2 YSYEKL. This CDR3 region has 15 residues. CDR3 bases: TGCGCCAGCAGCCAAGTAGCTGGGGAGCTTTACGAGCAGTACTTC. Translation: CASSQVAGELYEQYF.